One and the same sample provided the 29 T cell receptor beta chains below, sequenced in a study of shared clonotypes between healthy human individuals. The repertoire was sequenced with immunoSEQ multiplex PCR; TCRdb's copy has only in-frame clones and lacks some. Here the sample spans a few million clones, around nine tenths being singletons. Material: naive CD4+ T cells sorted from blood. Subset of the sample: CD45RA+ positively selected. These TCRs come from a young man in good health.

The V and J genes are TRBV6-1 and TRBJ1-2, with TRBD1 as a possible D gene (5 bases). Looked up from germline, CDR1 is MNHNS and CDR2 is SASEGT. This CDR3 spans 16 amino acids. V dropped 1 base and J dropped 2 bases, with 14 bases sitting between them. CDR3 region: CASSEGWQGANYGYTF. The CDR3 DNA reads as TGTGCCAGCAGTGAAGGCTGGCAGGGAGCAAACTATGGCTACACCTTC.

This chain connects TRBV28 to TRBJ2-7; 13 bases agree with TRBD2. CDR3 length: 15 residues. CDR1 MDHEN and CDR2 SYDVKM come from the germline V gene. The V gene end was trimmed by 6 bases and the J gene end by 6 bases; junction bases not matched to a gene: 8. In DNA, the CDR3 is TGTGCCAGCAGCCCAGGACTAGCGGGGGCCGGCGAGCAGTACTTC. Translating it yields CASSPGLAGAGEQYF. Full variable domain (remainder filled in from reference TRBV28 and TRBJ2-7): DVKVTQSSRYLVKRTGEKVFLECVQDMDHENMFWYRQDPGLGLRLIYFSYDVKMKEKGDIPEGYSVSREKKERFSLILESASTNQTSMYLCASSPGLAGAGEQYFGPGTRLTVT.

The J gene is TRBJ2-1, the V gene TRBV7-3, with D possibly TRBD2 on 6 matching bases. CDR3 length: 15 residues. The germline V gene has CDR1 SGHTA and CDR2 FQGTGA. The V end lost 5 bases, the J end lost 2 bases, and 13 bases lay between the germline ends. CDR3 DNA: TGTGCCAGCAGCGCGACTAGTAATGCCTACAATGAGCAGTTCTTC. This translates into CASSATSNAYNEQFF.

A remark on this clone: Other DNA sequences from this sample encode an identical CDR3 as well. The chain uses TRBV27 and TRBJ2-7; 9 bases map to TRBD1. V was clipped by 6 bases and J by 6 bases; unmatched bases: 3. CDR3 length equals 12 residues. CDR1 MNHEY and CDR2 SMNVEV come from the germline V gene (reference sequence). Here the CDR3 reads CASRPTGGEQYF. CDR3 bases: TGTGCCAGCAGACCGACAGGGGGCGAGCAGTACTTC.

The chain carries TRBV6-1 and TRBJ1-6; 7 positions agree with TRBD1. Germline-derived CDR1 and CDR2 are MNHNS and SASEGT. This CDR3 is built from 16 residues. Trimming took 1 base from V and 7 from J; bases not matched to a gene: 7. The CDR3: CASSEGKGAKNSPLHF. In DNA form, the CDR3 reads TGTGCCAGCAGTGAAGGGAAGGGGGCAAAGAATTCACCCCTCCACTTT.

The V gene is TRBV30, the J gene TRBJ2-4; D is possibly TRBD1 (6 bases). V lost 0 bases, J lost 8 bases, and 11 bases lay in between. Germline-derived CDR1 and CDR2 are GTSNPN and SVGIG (reference sequence). The CDR3 runs to 13 residues. CDR3 DNA sequence: TGTGCCTGGAGTGTCCCAGGGGTGGACATTCAGTACTTC. Translating gives CAWSVPGVDIQYF.

The CDR3, as DNA: TGTGCCAGCAGGCGGACTAGCGGAGTTTCTAGCTCCTACGAGCAGTACTTC. Protein product: CASRRTSGVSSSYEQYF. V usage is TRBV7-8 and J usage is TRBJ2-7; 10 nucleotides match TRBD2. Germline V CDR1 and CDR2: SGHVS, FQNEAQ. The V segment lost 6 bases and the J segment 0 bases; nucleotides outside the gene matches: 11. The CDR3 contains 17 residues.

As DNA, the CDR3 is TGTGCCAGCATGGGTCCGATCGGTTCACCCCTCCACTTT. Encoded protein: CASMGPIGSPLHF. The rearrangement joins TRBV6-1 to TRBJ1-6; D call uncertain. From germline, CDR1 is MNHNS and CDR2 SASEGT. The CDR3 totals 13 residues. Trimming took 7 bases from V and 9 from J, leaving 13 bases between them.

This chain links TRBV7-9 with TRBJ2-1; 8 nucleotides agree with TRBD1. CDR1 SEHNR and CDR2 FQNEAQ come from the germline V gene (reference sequence). Trimming cost V 1 base and J 2 bases; bases outside gene matches: 4. CDR3 length equals 16 residues. The CDR3 sequence is CASSLDSTGAYNEQFF. DNA for the CDR3: TGTGCCAGCAGCTTAGATTCGACAGGGGCCTACAATGAGCAGTTCTTC. The full variable domain, completed using reference TRBV7-9 and TRBJ2-1, is DTGVSQNPRHKITKRGQNVTFRCDPISEHNRLYWYRQTLGQGPEFLTYFQNEAQLEKSRLLSDRFSAERPKGSFSTLEIQRTEQGDSAMYLCASSLDSTGAYNEQFFGPGTRLTVL.

A few counts support this clone. The chain carries TRBV29-1 and TRBJ1-1; D is unclear. This CDR3 comprises 13 residues. Trimming pared 3 bases from V and 1 base from J, leaving 9 bases between. The germline gives CDR1 SQVTM, CDR2 ANQGSEA. The DNA for the CDR3 is TGCAGCGTTGATCTAGCACAGAACACTGAAGCTTTCTTT. It yields the protein CSVDLAQNTEAFF.

This sequence joins TRBV6-1 and TRBJ1-4; D ambiguous. The V gene's germline CDR1 is MNHNS and CDR2 SASEGT. V was cut by 6 bases and J by 5 bases, with 10 bases left in between. This CDR3 contains 13 residues. The CDR3 here is CASSPRRNEKLFF. The DNA of the CDR3 is TGTGCCAGCAGCCCCCGACGGAATGAAAAACTGTTTTTT.

The V call is TRBV19, the J call TRBJ1-5; possibly TRBD1 for D (5 bases). The CDR3 is 14 amino acids. Germline CDR1 and CDR2: LNHDA and SQIVND (reference sequence). Between the trimmed V and J ends, which lost 6 bases and 1 base, there was a span of 10 bases. CDR3 sequence: CASRLWDSNQPQHF. CDR3 in DNA: TGTGCCAGTAGACTCTGGGACAGCAATCAGCCCCAGCATTTT. Together with reference TRBV19 and TRBJ1-5, the CDR3 gives the full variable domain: DGGITQSPKYLFRKEGQNVTLSCEQNLNHDAMYWYRQDPGQGLRLIYYSQIVNDFQKGDIAEGYSVSREKKESFPLTVTSAQKNPTAFYLCASRLWDSNQPQHFGDGTRLSIL.

V is TRBV5-1 and J is TRBJ2-7; 8 nucleotides agree with TRBD1. The CDR3 spans 15 residues. V gave up 2 bases and J gave up 2 bases; unmatched junction bases: 6. CDR1 and CDR2 (germline): SGHRS, YFSETQ. DNA of the CDR3: TGCGCCAGCAGCTTACCACAGGGGGTTCCCTACGAGCAGTACTTC. Translating it yields CASSLPQGVPYEQYF.

The chain has TRBV13 and TRBJ2-7; no firm D call. Germline lookup yields CDR1 PRHDT and CDR2 FYEKMQ (reference sequence). V was clipped by 5 bases and J by 5 bases, with 22 bases between them. The CDR3 sequence is 16 residues long. This CDR3 reads CASSPAAALGGHEQYF. The CDR3 DNA sequence: TGTGCCAGCAGCCCCGCCGCCGCCCTAGGTGGGCACGAGCAGTACTTC. Supplemented by reference TRBV13 and TRBJ2-7, the full variable domain reads AAGVIQSPRHLIKEKRETATLKCYPIPRHDTVYWYQQGPGQDPQFLISFYEKMQSDKGSIPDRFSAQQFSDYHSELNMSSLELGDSALYFCASSPAAALGGHEQYFGPGTRLTVT.

This chain connects TRBV5-4 to TRBJ2-1; 14 nucleotides agree with TRBD2. Germline V gene sequence: CDR1 SGHNT, CDR2 YYREEE (reference sequence). With 3 bases clipped from V and 2 bases from J, the junction kept 1 base outside the gene matches. CDR3 length equals 16 residues. CDR3 amino acids: CASSSGLAGAYNEQFF. The CDR3 DNA reads TGTGCCAGCAGCTCGGGACTAGCGGGAGCCTACAATGAGCAGTTCTTC.

CDR3 protein: CASTYSRANEQFF. CDR3 in DNA: TGTGCCAGCACCTATTCCCGAGCGAATGAGCAGTTCTTC. The chain uses TRBV6-6 and TRBJ2-1; no clear D gene. The germline V gene has CDR1 MNHNY and CDR2 SVGAGI (reference sequence). The CDR3 length is 13 residues. V gave up 7 bases and J gave up 7 bases, with 14 bases separating them.

Comments on this clone: This same CDR3 is encoded by further DNA sequences in the sample. The chain has TRBV5-1 and TRBJ2-5; possible D gene TRBD1, 6 bases. V lost 0 bases and J lost 1, with 13 bases in between. Germline V CDR1 and CDR2: SGHRS, YFSETQ. CDR3 length: 16 amino acids. The chain's CDR3 is CASSLGGLAAQETQYF. The DNA of the CDR3 is TGCGCCAGCAGCTTGGGGGGGCTCGCAGCCCAAGAGACCCAGTACTTC.

The J gene is TRBJ1-2, the V gene TRBV21-1; TRBD1 reflects the table's D call only, with no check against the DNA. TRBV21-1 is flagged as a pseudogene. The CDR3 has 13 residues. This CDR3 is CASTESGQDGYTF. The CDR3 DNA follows: TGTGCCAGCACCGAATCGGGACAAGATGGCTACACCTTC.

The rearrangement joins TRBV11-2 to TRBJ2-2; D perhaps matches TRBD2 (5 bases). The germline V gene encodes CDR1 SGHAT and CDR2 FQNNGV. This CDR3 contains 15 residues. Trimming pared 0 bases from V and 6 bases from J, leaving 11 bases between. CDR3 DNA: TGTGCCAGCAGCTTAGATTCTAGCCAGGCCGGGGAGCTGTTTTTT. Encoded protein: CASSLDSSQAGELFF.

The gene calls are TRBV19 and TRBJ2-5, with D unclear. This CDR3 is built from 13 residues. Germline V gene sequence: CDR1 LNHDA, CDR2 SQIVND (reference sequence). V lost 5 bases and J 5 bases, leaving 12 bases between the germline ends. CDR3 residues: CASSQSVLETQYF. The DNA for the CDR3 is TGTGCCAGTAGTCAATCTGTATTGGAGACCCAGTACTTC.

The V call is TRBV11-2, the J call TRBJ2-7; D is unresolved. This CDR3 has 15 amino acids. The ends were cut back, 2 bases at V and 1 base at J, with 12 bases in the middle. Germline-derived CDR1 and CDR2 are SGHAT and FQNNGV. The CDR3 region has the DNA TGTGCCAGCAGCTTATCCTCGGCAGGATCCTACGAGCAGTACTTC. Protein: CASSLSSAGSYEQYF.

With regard to this clone: The same CDR3 arises from other DNA sequences in this sample as well. The chain combines TRBV4-3 with TRBJ2-1; possible D gene TRBD1, 6 bases. This CDR3 is built from 15 residues. V lost 1 base and J 4 bases, leaving 11 bases between the germline ends. Per germline, CDR1 LGHNA and CDR2 YSLEER. The CDR3 here is CASSQGQGLYNEQFF. The CDR3 DNA sequence: TGCGCCAGCAGCCAAGGGCAGGGGCTGTACAATGAGCAGTTCTTC.

The gene calls are TRBV30 and TRBJ1-5; D is unclear. This CDR3 region has 15 residues. V was clipped by 3 bases and J by 1 base, with 13 bases between them. Looked up from germline, CDR1 is GTSNPN and CDR2 is SVGIG (reference sequence). CDR3 amino acids: CAWSKDPGSNQPQHF. CDR3 sequence (DNA): TGTGCCTGGAGCAAAGACCCCGGCAGCAATCAGCCCCAGCATTTT.

The V and J genes are TRBV2 and TRBJ2-7; TRBD2 aligns across 10 bases. There are 15 residues in the CDR3. Germline assignment: CDR1 SNHLY and CDR2 FYNNEI. V was pared by 7 bases and J by 1 base, with 7 bases of the junction left unmatched. The CDR3: CASTIAGGRSYEQYF. The CDR3 DNA reads as TGTGCCAGCACCATAGCGGGGGGTCGTTCCTACGAGCAGTACTTC. Full variable domain (remainder filled in from reference TRBV2 and TRBJ2-7): EPEVTQTPSHQVTQMGQEVILRCVPISNHLYFYWYRQILGQKVEFLVSFYNNEISEKSEIFDDQFSVERPDGSNFTLKIRSTKLEDSAMYFCASTIAGGRSYEQYFGPGTRLTVT.

The V call is TRBV19, the J call TRBJ2-4, with D possibly TRBD1 on 6 matching bases. V gave up 6 bases and J gave up 6 bases, with 9 bases separating them. Looked up from germline, CDR1 is LNHDA and CDR2 is SQIVND (reference sequence). The CDR3 spans 12 residues. The CDR3, as DNA: TGTGCCAGTAGGGTAGGGGGAAACATTCAGTACTTC. Amino acids: CASRVGGNIQYF.

The chain carries TRBV19 and TRBJ2-1; tentative D call: TRBD2 (5 bases). V gave up 7 bases and J gave up 8 bases, with 21 bases separating them. Germline values: CDR1 LNHDA, CDR2 SQIVND (reference sequence). CDR3 length: 15 residues. CDR3 nucleotides: TGTGCCAGTAAACCCAAAGTGTCTAGCAGTCATGAGCAGTTCTTC. Protein sequence: CASKPKVSSSHEQFF.

This chain connects TRBV10-1 to TRBJ2-7; TRBD2 might be the D (5 bases). This CDR3 comprises 13 residues. The ends were cut back, 8 bases at V and 2 bases at J, with 13 bases in the middle. The V gene's germline CDR1 is WNHNN and CDR2 SYGVQD (reference sequence). The CDR3 nucleotides are TGCGCCAGCGGCCCCCCGGGAACCTACGAGCAGTACTTC. Translated: CASGPPGTYEQYF.

CDR3 bases: TGTGCCAGCAGCCAAGATGGGAATCAGCCCCAGCATTTT. The encoded protein is CASSQDGNQPQHF. The rearrangement uses TRBV14 and TRBJ1-5; unclear D gene. In germline, CDR1 is SGHDN, CDR2 FVKESK. Trimming cost V 0 bases and J 4 bases, with 4 bases left between them. The CDR3 covers 13 residues.

The chain recombines TRBV30 with TRBJ2-7; D might be TRBD2 (6 bases). CDR3 length equals 13 residues. V was trimmed by 3 bases and J by 3 bases, leaving 12 bases between them. The germline V gene has CDR1 GTSNPN and CDR2 SVGIG (reference sequence). CDR3 in DNA: TGTGCCTGGAGCCTCGGGAGCGGCTACGAGCAGTACTTC. Residues: CAWSLGSGYEQYF. The full variable domain, with the rest looked up from reference TRBV30 and TRBJ2-7, is SQTIHQWPATLVQPVGSPLSLECTVEGTSNPNLYWYRQAAGRGLQLLFYSVGIGQISSEVPQNLSASRPQDRQFILSSKKLLLSDSGFYLCAWSLGSGYEQYFGPGTRLTVT.